The clone carrying this T cell receptor beta chain was observed a handful of times. As yet, its antigen is unknown. CD45RA-CD27- cells were effector memory; CD45RA+CD27- cells were EMRA. Both TRBC1 and TRBC2 were covered by a beta constant-region primer of two equimolar oligonucleotides. TCRdb re-analysed the UMI-ligation and nested PCR reads in MiXCR, keeping a single row per CDR3 protein. The table records roughly 5,400 distinct CDR3 sequences, over 6% of them present only once. The sample originates from a study of naive and memory T cell subsets. General observations from the study: In naive cells, over 85% of TCR sequences were seen only once. Diversity fell and Gini index rose from naive through CM, EM, EMRA. TCR counts from RNA may reflect activation-linked expression changes.

V gave up 0 bases and J gave up 6 bases, with 2 bases separating them. The CDR3 runs 11 residues. Germline assignment: CDR1 MDHEN and CDR2 SYDVKM. The receptor was isolated from a human donor in good health. The chain links TRBV28 to TRBJ1-1; D is uncertain. Sequenced input: effector memory CD8+ T cells from blood. Noted subset: effector memory, CD45RA- CD27-. CDR3 in amino acids: CASSLWSEAFF. CDR3 DNA: TGTGCCAGCAGTTTATGGTCTGAAGCTTTCTTT.